This record looks at one T cell receptor (beta chain) sequence and its context. Its target is not known. Using its own MiXCR run on the reads, TCRdb lists one record per CDR3 protein. The repertoire holds hundreds of thousands of distinct CDR3 sequences, with approximately 34% as singletons. This specimen comes from a study of T cell repertoires in cytomegalovirus infection. Study in general: TCR beta signatures that were public indicated CMV infection and matching HLA type.

Findings and caveats of the study: Ex vivo responses were dominated by HLA-C-restricted CMV-specific TCR beta clonotypes. Carriers of CMV and the relevant HLA type were discriminated by public TCR beta frequency.

The sequence was obtained from a human donor in good health (CMV status not recorded). Some clones in this sample may be carry-over from other donors' samples. The sequenced sample was PBMCs.

The CDR3 reads CATSTGGGDPINEQFF. The CDR3 DNA reads as TGTGCCACCAGCACAGGGGGGGGGGACCCTATAAATGAGCAGTTCTTC. This chain uses TRBV15 with TRBJ2-1, with D perhaps being TRBD1 or TRBD2 (7 bases each). Trimming pared 4 bases from V and 7 bases from J, leaving 20 bases between. The CDR3 sequence is 16 residues long. From germline, CDR1 is LNHNV and CDR2 YYDKDF (reference sequence).